Listed here is a single TCR beta chain. Germline CDR1 SGHDT, CDR2 YYEEEE. The CDR3 has 15 residues. Unmatched junction bases numbered 7, after V lost 4 bases and J lost 5 bases. This record belongs to a study of blood T cell repertoires in COVID-19. Study-level information: Specimens from acute and convalescent COVID-19 originated in the United States, Italy and Spain.

This table comes from immunoSEQ multiplex PCR, and its TCRdb copy is limited to in-frame clones, with some not included. The sample yields about 240,000 clones, around 86% seen once. This TCR was recovered from a woman aged 55-70 years with active or convalescent COVID-19. Input material: peripheral blood. The chain carries TRBV5-6 and TRBJ1-3, with TRBD1 matching over 9 bases. This CDR3 reads CASSVWTGVRNTIYF. In nucleotides, the CDR3 is TGTGCCAGCAGCGTATGGACAGGGGTTCGAAACACCATATATTTT.